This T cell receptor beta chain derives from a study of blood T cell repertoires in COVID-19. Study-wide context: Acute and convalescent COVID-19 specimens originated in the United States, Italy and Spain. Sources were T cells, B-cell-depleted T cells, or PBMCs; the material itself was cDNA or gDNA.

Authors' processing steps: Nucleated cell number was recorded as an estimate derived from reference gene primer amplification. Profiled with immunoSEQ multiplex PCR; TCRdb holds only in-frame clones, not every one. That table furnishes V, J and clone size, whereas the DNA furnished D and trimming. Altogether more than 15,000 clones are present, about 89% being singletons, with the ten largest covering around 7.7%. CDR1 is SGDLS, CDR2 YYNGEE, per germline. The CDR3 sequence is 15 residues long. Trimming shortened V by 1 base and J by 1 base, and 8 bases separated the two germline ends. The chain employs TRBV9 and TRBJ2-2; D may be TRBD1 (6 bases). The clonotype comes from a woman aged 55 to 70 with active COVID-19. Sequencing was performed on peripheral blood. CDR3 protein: CASSVQGLNTGELFF. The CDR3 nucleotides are TGTGCCAGCAGCGTACAGGGGTTGAACACCGGGGAGCTGTTTTTT.